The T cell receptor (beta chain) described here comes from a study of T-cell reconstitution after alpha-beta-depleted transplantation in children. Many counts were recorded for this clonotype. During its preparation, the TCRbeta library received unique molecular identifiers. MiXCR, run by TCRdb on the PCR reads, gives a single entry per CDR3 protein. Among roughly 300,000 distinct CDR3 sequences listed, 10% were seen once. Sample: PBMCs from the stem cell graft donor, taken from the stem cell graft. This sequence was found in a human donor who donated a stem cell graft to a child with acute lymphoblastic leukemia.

CDR3 sequence reads: CASSLTSGDSYEQYF. The CDR3 coding sequence is TGTGCCAGCAGCTTGACTAGCGGAGATTCCTACGAGCAGTACTTC. The chain employs TRBV7-9 and TRBJ2-7; TRBD2 matches at 9 bases. The germline CDR1 and CDR2 sequences are SEHNR and FQNEAQ (reference sequence). The V and J ends lost 3 bases and 1 base, in that order; junction bases with no gene match: 4. There are 15 residues in the CDR3.